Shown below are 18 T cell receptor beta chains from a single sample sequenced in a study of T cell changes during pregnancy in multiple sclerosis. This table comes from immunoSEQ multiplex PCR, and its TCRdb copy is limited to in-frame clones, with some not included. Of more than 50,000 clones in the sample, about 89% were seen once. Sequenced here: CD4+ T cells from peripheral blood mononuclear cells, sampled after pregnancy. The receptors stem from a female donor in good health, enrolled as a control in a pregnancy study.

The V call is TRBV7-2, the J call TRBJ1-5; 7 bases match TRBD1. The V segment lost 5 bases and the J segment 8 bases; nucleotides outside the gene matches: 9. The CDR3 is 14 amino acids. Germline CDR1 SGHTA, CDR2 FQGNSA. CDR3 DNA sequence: TGTGCCAGCAGCCTTAACAGGGGAAGCGAGCCCCAGCATTTT. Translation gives CASSLNRGSEPQHF.

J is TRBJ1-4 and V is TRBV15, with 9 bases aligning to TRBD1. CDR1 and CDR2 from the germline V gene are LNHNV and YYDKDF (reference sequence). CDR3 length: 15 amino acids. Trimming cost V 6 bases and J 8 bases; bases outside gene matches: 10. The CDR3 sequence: CATRTVQGAGEKLFF. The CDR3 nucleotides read TGTGCCACCAGAACAGTACAGGGGGCGGGGGAAAAACTGTTTTTT.

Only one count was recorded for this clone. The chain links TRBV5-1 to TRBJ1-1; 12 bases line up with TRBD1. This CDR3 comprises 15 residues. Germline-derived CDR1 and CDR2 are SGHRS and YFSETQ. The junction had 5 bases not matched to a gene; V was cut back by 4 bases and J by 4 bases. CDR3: CASSQGQGAGTEAFF. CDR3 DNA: TGCGCCAGCAGCCAGGGACAGGGGGCCGGCACTGAAGCTTTCTTT.

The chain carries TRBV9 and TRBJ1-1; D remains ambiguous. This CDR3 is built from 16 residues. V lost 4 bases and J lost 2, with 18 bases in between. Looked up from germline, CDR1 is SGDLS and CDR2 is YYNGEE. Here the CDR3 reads CASSPEVRFVNTEAFF. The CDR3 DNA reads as TGTGCCAGCAGCCCCGAGGTCCGGTTTGTAAACACTGAAGCTTTCTTT.

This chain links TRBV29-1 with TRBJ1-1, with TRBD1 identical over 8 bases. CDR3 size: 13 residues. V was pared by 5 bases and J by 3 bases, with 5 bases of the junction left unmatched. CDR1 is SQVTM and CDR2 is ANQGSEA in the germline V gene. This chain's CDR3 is CSVSQGGDTEAFF. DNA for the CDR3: TGCAGCGTTTCACAGGGGGGGGACACTGAAGCTTTCTTT.

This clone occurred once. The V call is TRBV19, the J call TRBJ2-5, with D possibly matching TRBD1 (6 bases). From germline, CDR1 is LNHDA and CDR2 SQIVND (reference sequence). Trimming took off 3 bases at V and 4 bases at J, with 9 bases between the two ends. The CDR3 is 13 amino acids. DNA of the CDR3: TGTGCCAGTAGTATTATGGGGGCAGAGACCCAGTACTTC. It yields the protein CASSIMGAETQYF.

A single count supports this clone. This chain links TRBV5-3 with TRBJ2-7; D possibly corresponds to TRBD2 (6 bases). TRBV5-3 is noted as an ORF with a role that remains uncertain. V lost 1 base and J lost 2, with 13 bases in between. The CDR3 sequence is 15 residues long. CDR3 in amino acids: CARSLFGGPPYEQYF. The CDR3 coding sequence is TGTGCCAGAAGCTTGTTCGGGGGTCCCCCCTACGAGCAGTACTTC.

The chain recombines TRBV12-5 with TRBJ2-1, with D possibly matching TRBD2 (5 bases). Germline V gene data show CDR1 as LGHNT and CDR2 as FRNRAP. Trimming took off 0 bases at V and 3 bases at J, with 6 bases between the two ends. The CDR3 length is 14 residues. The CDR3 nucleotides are TGTGCTAGTGGTTTGGTAGGACTCTACAATGAGCAGTTCTTC. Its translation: CASGLVGLYNEQFF.

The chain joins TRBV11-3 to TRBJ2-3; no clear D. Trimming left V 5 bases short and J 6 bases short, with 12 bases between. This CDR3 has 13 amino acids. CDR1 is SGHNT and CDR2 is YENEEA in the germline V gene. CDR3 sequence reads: CASSTNSRDTQYF. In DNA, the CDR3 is TGTGCCAGCAGCACGAACTCACGGGATACGCAGTATTTT.

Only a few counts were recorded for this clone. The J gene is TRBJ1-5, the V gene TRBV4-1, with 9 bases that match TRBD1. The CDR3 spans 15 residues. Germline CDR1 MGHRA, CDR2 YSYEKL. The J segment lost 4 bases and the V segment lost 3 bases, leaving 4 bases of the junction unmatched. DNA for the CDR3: TGCGCCAGCAGCCAGTCCGGGACAGGGAATCAGCCCCAGCATTTT. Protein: CASSQSGTGNQPQHF.

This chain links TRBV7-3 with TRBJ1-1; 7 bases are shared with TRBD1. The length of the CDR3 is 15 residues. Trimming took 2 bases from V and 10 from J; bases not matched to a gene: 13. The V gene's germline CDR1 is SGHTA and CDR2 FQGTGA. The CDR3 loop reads CASSLGGTDSLGAFF. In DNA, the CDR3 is TGTGCCAGCAGCTTAGGGGGGACAGACTCCCTGGGAGCTTTCTTT.

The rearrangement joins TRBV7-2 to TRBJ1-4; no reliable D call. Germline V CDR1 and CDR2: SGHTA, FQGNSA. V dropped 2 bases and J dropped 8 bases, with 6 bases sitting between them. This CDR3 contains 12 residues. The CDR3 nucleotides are TGTGCCAGCAGCTTATCAGTCGAAAAACTGTTTTTT. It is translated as CASSLSVEKLFF.

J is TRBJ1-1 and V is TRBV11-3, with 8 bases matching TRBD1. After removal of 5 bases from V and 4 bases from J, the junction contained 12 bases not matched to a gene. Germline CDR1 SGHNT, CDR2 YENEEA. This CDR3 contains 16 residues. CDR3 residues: CASSPKRTGRATEAFF. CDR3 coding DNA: TGTGCCAGCAGCCCGAAACGGACAGGGCGGGCCACTGAAGCTTTCTTT.

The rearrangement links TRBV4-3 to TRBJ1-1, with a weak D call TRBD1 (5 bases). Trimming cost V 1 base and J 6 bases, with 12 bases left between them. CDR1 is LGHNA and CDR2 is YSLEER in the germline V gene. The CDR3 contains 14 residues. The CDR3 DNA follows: TGCGCCAGCAGCCAAGGGGGGAGGGTCTCTGAAGCTTTCTTT. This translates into CASSQGGRVSEAFF.

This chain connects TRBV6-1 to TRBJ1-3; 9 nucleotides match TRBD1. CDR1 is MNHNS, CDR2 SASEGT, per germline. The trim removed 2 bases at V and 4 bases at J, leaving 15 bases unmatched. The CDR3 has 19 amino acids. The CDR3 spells CASSEFLGGQGPGGNTIYF. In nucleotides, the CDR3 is TGTGCCAGCAGTGAATTCCTCGGCGGACAGGGGCCGGGGGGAAACACCATATATTTT.

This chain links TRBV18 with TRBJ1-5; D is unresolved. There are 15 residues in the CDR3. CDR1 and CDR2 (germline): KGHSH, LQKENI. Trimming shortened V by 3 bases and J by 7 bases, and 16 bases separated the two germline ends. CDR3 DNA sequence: TGTGCCAGCTCACCTTTCGAAACAGTGGGCCAGCCCCAGCATTTT. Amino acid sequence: CASSPFETVGQPQHF.

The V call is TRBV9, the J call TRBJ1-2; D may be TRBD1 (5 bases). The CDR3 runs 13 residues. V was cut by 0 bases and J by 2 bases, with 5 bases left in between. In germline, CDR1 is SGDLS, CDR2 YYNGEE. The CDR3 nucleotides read TGTGCCAGCAGCGTAGACAGGAACTATGGCTACACCTTC. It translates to CASSVDRNYGYTF.

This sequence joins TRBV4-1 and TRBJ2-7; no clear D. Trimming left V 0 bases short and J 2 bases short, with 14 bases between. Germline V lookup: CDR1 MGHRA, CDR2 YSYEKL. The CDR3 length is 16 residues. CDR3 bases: TGCGCCAGCAGCCAAGATTGGCGGAGTTCACCCTACGAGCAGTACTTC. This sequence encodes CASSQDWRSSPYEQYF.